The 21 T cell receptor beta chains presented below share a single source sample, sequenced in a study of CD8 T cells in Susac syndrome. Random hexamers were used to reverse transcribe an amount of roughly 0.45 to 1 ug RNA. TCRdb re-called the immunoSEQ multiplex PCR reads through MiXCR, storing one row per CDR3 protein. The repertoire holds 90,000 to 150,000 distinct CDR3 sequences, about nine tenths seen once, with roughly 0.12% in the top ten. Input material: CD8+ T cells from PBMCs. The source is a human donor in good health.

The CDR3 protein is CASSVVAGRQETQYF. The CDR3 coding sequence is TGTGCCAGCAGCGTAGTGGCAGGGCGCCAAGAGACCCAGTACTTC. The rearrangement uses TRBV9 and TRBJ2-5; tentative D call: TRBD1 (5 bases). The CDR3 runs 15 residues. V lost 0 bases and J 1 base, leaving 10 bases between the germline ends. Germline V lookup: CDR1 SGDLS, CDR2 YYNGEE.

CDR3 in DNA: TGTGCCAGCAGCTTAGCGGAGGGACGGGGAGAGACCCAGTACTTC. Translated: CASSLAEGRGETQYF. The rearrangement links TRBV7-9 to TRBJ2-5, with TRBD2 as a possible D gene (6 bases). This CDR3 contains 15 residues. Germline lookup yields CDR1 SEHNR and CDR2 FQNEAQ (reference sequence). V lost 0 bases and J lost 4, with 12 bases in between.

The genes are TRBV29-1 and TRBJ2-7, with D perhaps TRBD2 (7 bases). The CDR3 runs to 13 residues. V was clipped by 6 bases and J by 0 bases, with 12 bases between them. Germline CDR1 is SQVTM and CDR2 is ANQGSEA. The CDR3 protein is CSVGGTFSYEQYF. Written as DNA, the CDR3 is TGCAGCGTGGGGGGGACATTCTCCTACGAGCAGTACTTC.

The V and J genes are TRBV7-9 and TRBJ2-5; 10 bases agree with TRBD2. CDR1 and CDR2 from the germline V gene are SEHNR and FQNEAQ (reference sequence). V dropped 5 bases and J dropped 10; count of bases not matched to a gene: 16. The CDR3 runs 16 residues. The CDR3 sequence is CASSPPTSGVKEVQYF. The CDR3 coding sequence is TGTGCCAGCAGCCCCCCAACTAGCGGGGTAAAAGAGGTCCAGTACTTC.

The rearrangement uses TRBV5-4 and TRBJ1-1, with D uncertain. This CDR3 region has 15 residues. In germline, CDR1 is SGHNT, CDR2 YYREEE (reference sequence). The V end was cut by 0 bases, the J end by 1 base, with 10 bases between. As DNA, the CDR3 is TGTGCCAGCAGCTTGGTCAAGGACGGGAACACTGAAGCTTTCTTT. Encoded protein: CASSLVKDGNTEAFF.

The chain is built from TRBV6-2 or TRBV6-3 and TRBJ2-5; D call uncertain. CDR1 and CDR2 from the germline V gene are MNHEY and SVGEGT. V dropped 6 bases and J dropped 1 base, with 9 bases sitting between them. The CDR3 totals 13 residues. CDR3 DNA: TGTGCCAGCAGAACTCCGATCCAAGAGACCCAGTACTTC. Amino acids: CASRTPIQETQYF.

This clonotype was seen a single time. This sequence joins TRBV27 and TRBJ1-5; no firm D call. With 9 bases removed from V and 4 bases from J, the gap between germline ends came to 13 bases. The CDR3 length is 13 residues. The V gene's germline CDR1 is MNHEY and CDR2 SMNVEV (reference sequence). The CDR3 coding sequence is TGTGCCAGTGGTTGGGCAGCGAATCAGCCCCAGCATTTT. Protein: CASGWAANQPQHF.

V usage is TRBV7-2 and J usage is TRBJ2-5; D is unresolved. The CDR3 totals 13 residues. With 2 bases removed from V and 9 bases from J, the gap between germline ends came to 13 bases. Germline CDR1 reads SGHTA; CDR2 reads FQGNSA. CDR3: CASSLQPPEAQYF. In nucleotides, the CDR3 is TGTGCCAGCAGCTTACAGCCGCCCGAGGCCCAGTACTTC.

This chain joins TRBV13 and TRBJ2-1, with 11 bases identical to TRBD2. V shed 4 bases and J 6 bases; nucleotides not matched to a gene: 14. Germline lookup yields CDR1 PRHDT and CDR2 FYEKMQ (reference sequence). The CDR3 covers 18 residues. CDR3: CASSSVIAGTSGINEQFF. CDR3 nucleotide sequence: TGTGCCAGCAGCTCCGTCATAGCCGGGACTAGCGGCATCAATGAGCAGTTCTTC.

V usage is TRBV20-1 and J usage is TRBJ1-1, with 7 bases that match TRBD1. CDR3 length: 14 amino acids. V dropped 0 bases and J dropped 4; count of bases not matched to a gene: 5. Germline V CDR1 and CDR2: DFQATT, SNEGSKA (reference sequence). CDR3 sequence: CSARDPNRGTEAFF. CDR3 DNA: TGCAGTGCTAGAGATCCGAACAGGGGCACTGAAGCTTTCTTT.

The chain uses TRBV12-3 or TRBV12-4 and TRBJ2-7; D is perhaps TRBD1 or TRBD2 (5 bases each). Deletions cut 6 bases from V and 3 bases from J, with 12 bases between. This CDR3 comprises 13 residues. The CDR3 region has the DNA TGTGCCAGCAGCCTTGGGGGATACTACGAGCAGTACTTC. It specifies CASSLGGYYEQYF.

A single count supports this clonotype. The gene calls are TRBV14 and TRBJ1-2; tentative D call: TRBD1 (5 bases). CDR1 is SGHDN and CDR2 is FVKESK in the germline V gene. The CDR3 is made up of 17 amino acids. Trimming took 0 bases from V and 7 from J, leaving 21 bases between them. CDR3 bases: TGTGCCAGCAGCCAAGATCAAAGGGCAGGGCCCTCCTCTGGCTACACCTTC. Its translation: CASSQDQRAGPSSGYTF.

V is TRBV7-9 and J is TRBJ2-5, with D uncertain. Trimming removed 4 bases from V and 5 bases from J, with 14 bases in between. The CDR3 length is 14 residues. Germline V gene sequence: CDR1 SEHNR, CDR2 FQNEAQ (reference sequence). CDR3 DNA sequence: TGTGCCAGCAGCTCTAGAGACCCTAGGGAGACCCAGTACTTC. Its translation: CASSSRDPRETQYF.

This rearrangement joins TRBV7-9 to TRBJ1-1; D remains ambiguous. V was pared by 4 bases and J by 0 bases, with 9 bases between. This CDR3 is 14 amino acids long. Germline assignment: CDR1 SEHNR and CDR2 FQNEAQ (reference sequence). CDR3 nucleotide sequence: TGTGCCAGCAGCTCGCGGGTTATGAACACTGAAGCTTTCTTT. Translation: CASSSRVMNTEAFF.

The V gene is TRBV5-1, the J gene TRBJ2-2; maybe TRBD2 (5 bases). Germline loops: CDR1 SGHRS, CDR2 YFSETQ. The CDR3 loop spans 15 amino acids. The V end was cut by 4 bases, the J end by 6 bases, with 16 bases between. CDR3 sequence reads: CASSTGLETSGELFF. The DNA of the CDR3 is TGCGCCAGCAGCACCGGACTGGAGACCTCCGGGGAGCTGTTTTTT.

The chain combines TRBV7-8 with TRBJ1-4; no clear D gene. CDR3 size: 16 residues. Germline CDR1 is SGHVS and CDR2 is FQNEAQ. Trimming shortened V by 0 bases and J by 5 bases, and 13 bases separated the two germline ends. This CDR3 is CASSLALASPNEKLFF. Written as DNA, the CDR3 is TGTGCCAGCAGCTTAGCGCTGGCGTCGCCAAATGAAAAACTGTTTTTT.

The chain uses TRBV19 and TRBJ2-1; TRBD2 agrees at 8 bases. Germline V lookup: CDR1 LNHDA, CDR2 SQIVND (reference sequence). CDR3 length: 16 residues. Trimming took 5 bases from V and 6 from J; bases not matched to a gene: 12. The CDR3 is CASSPPGLGGGNEQFF. CDR3 bases: TGTGCCAGTAGTCCTCCGGGACTAGGGGGGGGCAATGAGCAGTTCTTC.

The rearrangement uses TRBV6-2 or TRBV6-3 and TRBJ1-1; perhaps TRBD1 as D (5 bases). CDR1 is MNHEY, CDR2 SVGEGT, per germline. CDR3 length: 13 amino acids. V lost 4 bases and J 4 bases, leaving 10 bases between the germline ends. The CDR3 bases are TGTGCCAGCAGTTGGCAGGGACTCACTGAAGCTTTCTTT. It translates to CASSWQGLTEAFF.

This chain links TRBV19 with TRBJ2-7; 7 nucleotides agree with TRBD2. Germline CDR1 is LNHDA and CDR2 is SQIVND (reference sequence). The V gene end was trimmed by 5 bases and the J gene end by 6 bases; junction bases not matched to a gene: 16. There are 16 residues in the CDR3. CDR3 nucleotide sequence: TGTGCCAGTAGTTCGCCTCGGCAGCGGGAAGCCTCCGAGCAGTACTTC. It specifies CASSSPRQREASEQYF.

The chain employs TRBV6-2 or TRBV6-3 and TRBJ2-7; D is unclear. There are 14 residues in the CDR3. Germline loops: CDR1 MNHEY, CDR2 SVGEGT. V was cut by 11 bases and J by 2 bases, with 19 bases left in between. The chain's CDR3 is CAGRSLGSTYEQYF. The DNA for the CDR3 is TGTGCCGGCCGGTCCCTGGGGTCCACCTACGAGCAGTACTTC.

The genes are TRBV20-1 and TRBJ1-5, with no clear D. CDR3 size: 11 residues. Germline loops: CDR1 DFQATT, CDR2 SNEGSKA (reference sequence). Trimming shortened V by 6 bases and J by 7 bases, and 10 bases separated the two germline ends. CDR3 sequence reads: CSASGGQPQHF. CDR3 nucleotide sequence: TGCAGTGCCAGTGGAGGGCAGCCCCAGCATTTT.